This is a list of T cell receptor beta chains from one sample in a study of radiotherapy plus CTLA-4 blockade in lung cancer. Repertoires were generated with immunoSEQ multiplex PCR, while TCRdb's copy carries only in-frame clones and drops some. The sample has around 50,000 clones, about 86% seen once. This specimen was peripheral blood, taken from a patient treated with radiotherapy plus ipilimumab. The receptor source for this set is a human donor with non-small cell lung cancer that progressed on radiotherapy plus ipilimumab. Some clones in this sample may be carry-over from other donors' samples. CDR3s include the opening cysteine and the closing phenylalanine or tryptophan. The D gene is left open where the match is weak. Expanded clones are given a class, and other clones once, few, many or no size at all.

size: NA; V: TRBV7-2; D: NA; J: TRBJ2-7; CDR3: CASSLVDSYEQYF; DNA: TGTGCCAGCAGCTTAGTGGACTCGTACGAGCAGTACTTC
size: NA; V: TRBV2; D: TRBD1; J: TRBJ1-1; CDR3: CASNPGQGLVLRYTEAFF; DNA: TGTGCCAGCAATCCGGGACAGGGCCTTGTCTTGAGGTACACTGAAGCTTTCTTT
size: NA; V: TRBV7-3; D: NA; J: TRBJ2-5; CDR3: CASSLTGLGGETQYF; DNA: TGTGCCAGCAGCTTAACCGGACTGGGTGGTGAGACCCAGTACTTC
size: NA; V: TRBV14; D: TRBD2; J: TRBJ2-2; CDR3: CASSQEWLAGVLNTGELFF; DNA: TGTGCCAGCAGCCAAGAATGGCTAGCGGGGGTCCTAAACACCGGGGAGCTGTTTTTT
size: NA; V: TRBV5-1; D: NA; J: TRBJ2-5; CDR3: CASSPGTHQETQYF; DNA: TGCGCCAGCAGCCCGGGGACACATCAAGAGACCCAGTACTTC
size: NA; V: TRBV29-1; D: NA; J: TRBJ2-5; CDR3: CSVVVRGETQYF; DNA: TGCAGCGTTGTCGTTCGGGGGGAGACCCAGTACTTC
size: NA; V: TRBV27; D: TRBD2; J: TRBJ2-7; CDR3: CASSFARSGRVPYEQYF; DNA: TGTGCCAGCAGTTTCGCCCGCAGCGGGAGGGTCCCCTACGAGCAGTACTTC
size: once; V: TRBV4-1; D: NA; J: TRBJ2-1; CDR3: CASSQAGTYNEQFF; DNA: TGCGCCAGCAGCCAAGCAGGGACCTACAATGAGCAGTTCTTC
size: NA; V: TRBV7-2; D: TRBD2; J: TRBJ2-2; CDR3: CASSLQAGSAGELFF; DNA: TGTGCCAGCAGCTTACAAGCGGGAAGCGCCGGGGAGCTGTTTTTT
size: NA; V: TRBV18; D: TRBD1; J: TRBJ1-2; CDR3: CASSHRDSPNYGYTF; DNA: TGTGCCAGCTCACATCGGGACAGCCCTAACTATGGCTACACCTTC
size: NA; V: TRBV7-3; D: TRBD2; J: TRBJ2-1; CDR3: CASSLTPITSGGAFDEQFF; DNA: TGTGCCAGCAGCTTAACTCCAATTACTAGCGGGGGGGCCTTTGATGAGCAGTTCTTC
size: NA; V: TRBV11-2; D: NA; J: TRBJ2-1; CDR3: CASSLGRDNEQFF; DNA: TGTGCCAGCAGCTTAGGCAGGGACAATGAGCAGTTCTTC
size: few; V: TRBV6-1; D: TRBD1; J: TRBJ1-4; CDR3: CASSEAMPGTDYF; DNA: TGTGCCAGCAGTGAAGCAATGCCTGGGACAGACTATTTT
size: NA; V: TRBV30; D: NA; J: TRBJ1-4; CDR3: CAWSGGAEKLFF; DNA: TGTGCCTGGAGCGGGGGGGCTGAAAAACTGTTTTTT
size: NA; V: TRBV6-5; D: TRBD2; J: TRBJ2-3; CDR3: CASSYGRGASTDTQYF; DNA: TGTGCCAGCAGTTACGGGCGGGGGGCTAGCACAGATACGCAGTATTTT
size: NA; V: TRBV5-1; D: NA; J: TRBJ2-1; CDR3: CASSTLGGGGHEQFF; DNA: TGCGCCAGCAGCACCCTAGGCGGCGGGGGCCATGAGCAGTTCTTC
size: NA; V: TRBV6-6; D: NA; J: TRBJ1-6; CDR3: CASSYDGGLHF; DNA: TGTGCCAGCAGTTACGACGGGGGGCTCCACTTT
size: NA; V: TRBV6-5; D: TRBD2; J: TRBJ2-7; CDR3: CASSGTNLEQYF; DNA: TGTGCCTCGTCCGGGACTAATCTCGAGCAGTACTTC
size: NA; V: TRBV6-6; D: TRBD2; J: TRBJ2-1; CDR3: CASSRSSGSDNEQFF; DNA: TGTGCCAGCAGCCGTTCTAGCGGGAGTGATAATGAGCAGTTCTTC
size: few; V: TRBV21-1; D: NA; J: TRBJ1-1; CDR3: CASSKFPISNTEAFF; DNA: TGTGCCAGCAGCAAATTTCCCATCAGTAACACTGAAGCTTTCTTT
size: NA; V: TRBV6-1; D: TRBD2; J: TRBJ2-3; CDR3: CASSEFAGGPRDTQYF; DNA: TGTGCCAGCAGTGAATTCGCGGGAGGGCCTCGGGATACGCAGTATTTT
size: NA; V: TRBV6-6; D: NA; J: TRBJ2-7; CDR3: CASSKRPERGYEQYF; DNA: TGTGCCAGCAGTAAGCGACCAGAACGGGGCTACGAGCAGTACTTC
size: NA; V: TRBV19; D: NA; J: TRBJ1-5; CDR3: CASSIAGDSNQPQHF; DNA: TGTGCCAGTAGTATAGCGGGGGATAGCAATCAGCCCCAGCATTTT
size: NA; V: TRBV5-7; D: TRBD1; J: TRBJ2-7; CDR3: CASSLVGQGLYEQYF; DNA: TGTGCCAGCAGCTTGGTCGGACAGGGTCTCTACGAGCAGTACTTC
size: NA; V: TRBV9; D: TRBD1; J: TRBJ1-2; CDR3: CASSVGGGQGGYTF; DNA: TGTGCCAGCAGCGTAGGGGGGGGACAGGGAGGCTACACCTTC
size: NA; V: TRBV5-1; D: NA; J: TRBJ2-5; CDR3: CASSPGLINQETQYF; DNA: TGCGCCAGCAGCCCGGGACTCATAAACCAAGAGACCCAGTACTTC
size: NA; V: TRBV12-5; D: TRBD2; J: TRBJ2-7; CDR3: CASALLAGRTYGQYF; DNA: TGTGCTAGTGCCCTACTAGCGGGAAGGACCTACGGGCAGTACTTC
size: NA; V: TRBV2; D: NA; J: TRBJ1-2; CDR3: CASTGLFSNYGYTF; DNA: TGTGCCAGCACGGGGTTGTTCTCTAACTATGGCTACACCTTC
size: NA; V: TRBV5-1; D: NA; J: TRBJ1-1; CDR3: CASSVTRGEAFF; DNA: TGCGCCAGCAGCGTTACCAGGGGAGAAGCTTTCTTT
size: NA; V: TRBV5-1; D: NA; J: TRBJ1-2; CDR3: CASSFNVQGNGGYTF; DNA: TGCGCCAGCAGCTTTAACGTACAGGGAAATGGTGGCTACACCTTC
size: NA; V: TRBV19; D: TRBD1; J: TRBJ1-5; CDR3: CASKRDREREPQHF; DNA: TGTGCCAGTAAACGGGACAGGGAAAGAGAGCCCCAGCATTTT
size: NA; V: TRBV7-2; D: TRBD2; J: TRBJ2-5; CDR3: CASSLTREGTQYF; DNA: TGTGCCAGCAGCCTCACCCGGGAGGGGACCCAGTACTTC
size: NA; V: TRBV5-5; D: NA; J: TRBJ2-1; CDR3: CASQQSNPYNEQFF; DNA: TGTGCCAGTCAACAGTCAAACCCCTACAATGAGCAGTTCTTC
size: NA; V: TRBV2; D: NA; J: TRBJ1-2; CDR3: CASSQSGTQNGYTF; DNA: TGTGCCAGTAGTCAATCCGGGACACAAAATGGCTACACCTTC
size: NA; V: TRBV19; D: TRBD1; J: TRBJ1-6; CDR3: CASSSWTGVHSPLHF; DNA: TGTGCCAGTAGTTCCTGGACAGGGGTTCACTCACCCCTCCACTTT
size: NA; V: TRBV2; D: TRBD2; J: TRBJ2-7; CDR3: CASSGTSGGSYEQYF; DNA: TGTGCCAGCAGTGGGACTAGCGGGGGGTCCTACGAGCAGTACTTC
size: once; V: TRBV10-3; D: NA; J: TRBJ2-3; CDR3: CAISGTGNTDTQYF; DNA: TGTGCCATCAGTGGAACGGGGAACACAGATACGCAGTATTTT
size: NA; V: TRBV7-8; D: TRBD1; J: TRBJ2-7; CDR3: CASRSQGVSYEQYF; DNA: TGTGCCAGCAGATCACAGGGGGTATCCTACGAGCAGTACTTC
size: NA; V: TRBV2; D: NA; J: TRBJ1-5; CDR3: CASRAQGWVNQPQHF; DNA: TGTGCCAGCAGGGCACAGGGATGGGTCAATCAGCCCCAGCATTTT
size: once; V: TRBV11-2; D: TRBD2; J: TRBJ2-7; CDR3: CASSLNPGGPEQYF; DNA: TGTGCCAGCAGCTTAAACCCGGGGGGTCCCGAGCAGTACTTC
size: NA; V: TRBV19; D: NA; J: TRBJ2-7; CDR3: CASSIDLTSYEQYF; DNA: TGTGCCAGTAGTATAGATTTGACTTCCTACGAGCAGTACTTC